This TCR beta chain was sequenced during a study of beta chain features in type 1 diabetes. The study reverse transcribed the entire isolated RNA, so it sequenced expressed TCRB transcripts. Method: immunoSEQ multiplex PCR; TCRdb's copy keeps in-frame clones and lacks some. Of more than 300,000 clones detected, roughly 12% appear once; the ten largest clones hold 0.017%. Germline V gene data show CDR1 as MNHNS and CDR2 as SASEGT. CDR3 length equals 15 residues. V trimming: 10 bases; J trimming: 5 bases; junction bases outside the gene matches: 12. Via CD45RO/CCR7/CD25/CD127/CD95/CD27, cells of the CD4+ naive, central memory, regulatory and stem cell-like memory subsets were sorted. This clone showed up just a few times.

Material for sequencing was naive CD4+ T cells from blood. J is TRBJ2-1 and V is TRBV6-1; TRBD2 aligns across 9 bases. The TCR originated in a man aged 18 to 29 in good health. This CDR3 is CATGLVAGGHNEQFF. DNA of the CDR3: TGTGCCACCGGTCTTGTTGCGGGAGGGCACAATGAGCAGTTCTTC.